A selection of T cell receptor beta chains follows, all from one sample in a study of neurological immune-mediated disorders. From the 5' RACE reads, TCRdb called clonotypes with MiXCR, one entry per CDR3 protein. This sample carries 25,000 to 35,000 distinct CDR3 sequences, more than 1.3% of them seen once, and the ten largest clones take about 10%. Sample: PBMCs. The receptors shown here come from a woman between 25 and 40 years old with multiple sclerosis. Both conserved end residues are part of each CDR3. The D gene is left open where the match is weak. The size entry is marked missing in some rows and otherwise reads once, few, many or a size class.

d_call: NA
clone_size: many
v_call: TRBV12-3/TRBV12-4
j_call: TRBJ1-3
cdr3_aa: CASSEARFRRGDTIYF
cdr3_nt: TGTGCCAGCAGTGAGGCCCGTTTCCGCCGCGGGGACACCATATATTTT

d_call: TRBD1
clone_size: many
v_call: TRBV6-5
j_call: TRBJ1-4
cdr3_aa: CASSYSGTGDEKLFF
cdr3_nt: TGTGCCAGCAGTTACTCCGGGACAGGCGACGAAAAACTGTTTTTT

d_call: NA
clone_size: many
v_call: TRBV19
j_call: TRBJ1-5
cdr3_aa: CASRGGQPQHF
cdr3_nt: TGTGCCAGCCGGGGGGGTCAGCCCCAGCATTTT

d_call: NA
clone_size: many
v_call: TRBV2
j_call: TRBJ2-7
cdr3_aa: CASSPVKGYEQYF
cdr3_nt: TGTGCCAGCAGCCCGGTGAAAGGGTACGAGCAGTACTTC

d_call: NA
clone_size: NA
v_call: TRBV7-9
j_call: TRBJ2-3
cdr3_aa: CASSRLSEAGYF
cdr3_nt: TGTGCCAGCAGCCGCCTATCGGAGGCAGGGTATTTT

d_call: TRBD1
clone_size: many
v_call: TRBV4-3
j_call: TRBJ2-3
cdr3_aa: CASSLIPGQGRDTQYF
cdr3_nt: TGCGCCAGCAGCCTTATACCGGGACAGGGCCGAGATACGCAGTATTTT

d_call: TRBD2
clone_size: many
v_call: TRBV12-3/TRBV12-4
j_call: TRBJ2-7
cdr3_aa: CASSLASGTWEQYF
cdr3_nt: TGTGCCAGCAGTTTAGCAAGCGGGACGTGGGAGCAGTACTTC

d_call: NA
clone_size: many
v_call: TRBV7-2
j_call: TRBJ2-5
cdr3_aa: CASSLFGNQETQYF
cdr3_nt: TGTGCCAGCAGCTTGTTCGGGAACCAAGAGACCCAGTACTTC

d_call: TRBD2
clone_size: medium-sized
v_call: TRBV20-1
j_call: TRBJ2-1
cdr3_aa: CSARLADNEQFF
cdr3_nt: TGCAGTGCTAGACTAGCGGACAATGAGCAGTTCTTC

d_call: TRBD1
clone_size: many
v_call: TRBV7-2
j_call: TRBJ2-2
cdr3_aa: CASSLDRGTFNTGELFF
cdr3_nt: TGTGCCAGCAGCTTAGACAGGGGGACCTTTAACACCGGGGAGCTGTTTTTT

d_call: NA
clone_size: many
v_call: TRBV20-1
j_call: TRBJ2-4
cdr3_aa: CSARDQGIRDIQYF
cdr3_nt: TGCAGTGCTAGAGATCAGGGTATAAGGGACATTCAGTACTTC

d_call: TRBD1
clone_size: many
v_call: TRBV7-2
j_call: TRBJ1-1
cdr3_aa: CASSLRQGRYTEAFF
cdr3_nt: TGTGCCAGCAGCTTAAGACAGGGGAGGTACACTGAAGCTTTCTTT

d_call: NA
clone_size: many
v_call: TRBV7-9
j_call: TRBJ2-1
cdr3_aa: CASSTRVSYNEQFF
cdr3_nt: TGTGCCAGCAGCACGAGGGTCTCCTACAATGAGCAGTTCTTC

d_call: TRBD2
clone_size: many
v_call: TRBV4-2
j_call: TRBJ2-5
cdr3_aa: CASSQAGTSGGETQYF
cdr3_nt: TGTGCCAGCAGCCAGGCCGGGACTAGCGGGGGAGAGACCCAGTACTTC

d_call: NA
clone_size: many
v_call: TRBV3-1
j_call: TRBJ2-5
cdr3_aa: CASSPAPPLGETQYF
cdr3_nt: TGTGCCAGCAGCCCCGCCCCCCCTTTGGGGGAGACCCAGTACTTC

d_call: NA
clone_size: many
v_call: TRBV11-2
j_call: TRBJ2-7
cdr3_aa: CASSLNTYEQYF
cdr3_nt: TGTGCCAGCAGCTTAAATACCTACGAGCAGTACTTC

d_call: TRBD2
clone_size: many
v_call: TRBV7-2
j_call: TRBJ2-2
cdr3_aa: CASSLGGSGGLNTGELFF
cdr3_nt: TGTGCCAGCAGCTTAGGGGGTAGCGGGGGGTTGAACACCGGGGAGCTGTTTTTT

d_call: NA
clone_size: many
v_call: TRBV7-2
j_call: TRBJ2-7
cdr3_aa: CASSRTSYEQYF
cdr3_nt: TGTGCCAGCAGTCGGACTTCCTACGAGCAGTACTTC

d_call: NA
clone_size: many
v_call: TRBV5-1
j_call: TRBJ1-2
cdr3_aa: CASSLAGKADGYTF
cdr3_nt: TGCGCCAGCAGCTTGGCCGGGAAGGCGGACGGCTACACCTTC

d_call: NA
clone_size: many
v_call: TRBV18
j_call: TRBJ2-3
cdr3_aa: CASSPKTFTDTQYF
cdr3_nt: TGTGCCAGCTCACCGAAGACATTCACAGATACGCAGTATTTT